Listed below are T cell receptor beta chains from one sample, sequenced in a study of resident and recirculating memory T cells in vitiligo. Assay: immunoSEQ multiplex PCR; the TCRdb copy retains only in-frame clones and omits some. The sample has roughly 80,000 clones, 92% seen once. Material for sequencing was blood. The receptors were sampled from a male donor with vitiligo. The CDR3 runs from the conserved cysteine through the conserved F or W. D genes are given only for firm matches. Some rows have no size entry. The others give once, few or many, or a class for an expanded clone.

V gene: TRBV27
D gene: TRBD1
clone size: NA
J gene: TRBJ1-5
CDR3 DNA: TGTGCCAGCAGAATAGGGCAGGGGGGAACCGGGCCCCAGCATTTT
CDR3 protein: CASRIGQGGTGPQHF

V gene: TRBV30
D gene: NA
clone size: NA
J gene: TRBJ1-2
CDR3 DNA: TGTGCCTGGACACCAACCGAAGGGGCCCTACTCGGCTACACCTTC
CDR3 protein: CAWTPTEGALLGYTF

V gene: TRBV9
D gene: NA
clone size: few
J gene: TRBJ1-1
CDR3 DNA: TGTGCCAGCAACCGTGGAGACACTGAAGCTTTCTTT
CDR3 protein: CASNRGDTEAFF

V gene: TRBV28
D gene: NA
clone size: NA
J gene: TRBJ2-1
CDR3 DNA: TGTGCCAGCAGTTTAGGTACGTGGGGTGGCGGACAGTATGAGCAGTTCTTC
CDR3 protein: CASSLGTWGGGQYEQFF

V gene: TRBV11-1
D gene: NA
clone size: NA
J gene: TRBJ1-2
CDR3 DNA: TGTGCCAGCAGCACCACAGGGTTGAATGGCTACACCTTC
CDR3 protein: CASSTTGLNGYTF

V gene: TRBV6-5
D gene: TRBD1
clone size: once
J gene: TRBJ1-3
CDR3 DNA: TGTGCCAGCAGTTGGGACAGGGGAAACACCATATATTTT
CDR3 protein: CASSWDRGNTIYF

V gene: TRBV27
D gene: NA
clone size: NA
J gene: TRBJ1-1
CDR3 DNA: TGTGCCAGCAGTTTAGGGACACTGAACACTGAAGCTTTCTTT
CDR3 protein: CASSLGTLNTEAFF

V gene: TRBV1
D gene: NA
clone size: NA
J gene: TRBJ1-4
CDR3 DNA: TGCACCAGCAGCCAAGTAGCGTTTGGAGGGTCTGAAAAACTGTTTTTT
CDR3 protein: CTSSQVAFGGSEKLFF

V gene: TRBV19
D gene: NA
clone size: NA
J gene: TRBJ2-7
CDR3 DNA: TGTGCCAGTAGTGGAGCCCTAGTCGGCGAGCAGTACTTC
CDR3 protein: CASSGALVGEQYF

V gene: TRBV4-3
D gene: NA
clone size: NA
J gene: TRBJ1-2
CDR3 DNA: TGCGCCAGCAGCTTACAAGGGGCACCTCATGGCTACACCTTC
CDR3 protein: CASSLQGAPHGYTF

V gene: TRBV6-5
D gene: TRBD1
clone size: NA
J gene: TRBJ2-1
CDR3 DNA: TGTGCCAGCAGTTTAGGACAGGACAGGGAGCAGTTCTTC
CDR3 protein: CASSLGQDREQFF

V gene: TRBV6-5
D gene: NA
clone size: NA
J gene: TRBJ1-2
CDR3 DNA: TGTGCCAGCAGTTACGGAGGACGGGATGGCTACACCTTC
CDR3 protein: CASSYGGRDGYTF

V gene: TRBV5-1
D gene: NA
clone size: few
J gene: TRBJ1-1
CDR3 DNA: TGCGCCAGCAGCCCTCGGGGGGTAATCAACACCAACACTGAAGCTTTCTTT
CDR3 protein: CASSPRGVINTNTEAFF

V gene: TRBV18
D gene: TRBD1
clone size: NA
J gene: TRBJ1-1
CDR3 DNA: TGTGCCAGCTCACCGACAGGGGGGGACACTGAAGCTTTCTTT
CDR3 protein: CASSPTGGDTEAFF

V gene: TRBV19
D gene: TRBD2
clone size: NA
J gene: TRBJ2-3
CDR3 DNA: TGTGCCAGTAGTATAGACGCCTCTAGCGGGGGGAGAACGCAGTATTTT
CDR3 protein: CASSIDASSGGRTQYF

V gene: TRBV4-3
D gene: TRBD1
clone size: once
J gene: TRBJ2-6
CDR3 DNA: TGCGCCAGCAGCCAAGTTTTCGGGACAGGGTATAGTGGGGCCAACGTCCTGACTTTC
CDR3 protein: CASSQVFGTGYSGANVLTF

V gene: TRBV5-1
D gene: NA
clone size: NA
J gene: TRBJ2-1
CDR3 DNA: TGCGCCAGCAGCTTGATAGCGGCCCAAGAATACAATGAGCAGTTCTTC
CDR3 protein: CASSLIAAQEYNEQFF

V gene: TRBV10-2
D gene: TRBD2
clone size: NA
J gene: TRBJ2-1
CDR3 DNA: TGCGCCAGCGGGGAATTAGCGGGAGGCCGATATTACAATGAGCAGTTCTTC
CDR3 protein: CASGELAGGRYYNEQFF

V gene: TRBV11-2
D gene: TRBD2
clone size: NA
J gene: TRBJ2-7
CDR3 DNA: TGTGCCAGCAGCTTAGATCATGAGCGGGAGGGGTCCTACGAGCAGTACTTC
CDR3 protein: CASSLDHEREGSYEQYF

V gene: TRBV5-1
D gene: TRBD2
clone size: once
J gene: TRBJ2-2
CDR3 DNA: TGCGCCAGCAGTACTAGCGGGGGTCTCACCGGGGAGCTGTTTTTT
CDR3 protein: CASSTSGGLTGELFF

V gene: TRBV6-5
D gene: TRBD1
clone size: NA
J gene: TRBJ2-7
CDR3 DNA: TGTGCCAGTACCCTGACAGGGGGCTTGAGGGAGCAGTACTTC
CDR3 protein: CASTLTGGLREQYF

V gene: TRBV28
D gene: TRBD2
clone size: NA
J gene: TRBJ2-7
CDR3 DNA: TGTGCCAGCAGTTTTAGGCGGGAGGGCCGACCCGAGCAGTACTTC
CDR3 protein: CASSFRREGRPEQYF

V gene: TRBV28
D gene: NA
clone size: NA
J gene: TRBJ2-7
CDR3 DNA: TGTGCCAGCAGCCAGGGAATGAGTGGTATGGAGCAGTACTTC
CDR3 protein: CASSQGMSGMEQYF

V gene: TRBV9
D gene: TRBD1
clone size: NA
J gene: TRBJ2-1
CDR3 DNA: TGTGCCAGCAGTGAGACGGACAGGGCGCACAATGAGCAGTTCTTC
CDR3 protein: CASSETDRAHNEQFF

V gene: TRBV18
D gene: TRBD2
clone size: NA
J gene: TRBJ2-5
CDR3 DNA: TGTGCCAGCTCATTTAGCGGGATAGAGACCCAGTACTTC
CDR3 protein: CASSFSGIETQYF

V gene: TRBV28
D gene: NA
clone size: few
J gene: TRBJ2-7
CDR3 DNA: TGTGCCAGCAAAGGGGGGGCTGTCTACGAGCAGTACTTC
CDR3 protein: CASKGGAVYEQYF

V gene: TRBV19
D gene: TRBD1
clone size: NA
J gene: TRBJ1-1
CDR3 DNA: TGTGCCAGCCAGGGGGAGCTGAACACTGAAGCTTTCTTT
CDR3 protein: CASQGELNTEAFF

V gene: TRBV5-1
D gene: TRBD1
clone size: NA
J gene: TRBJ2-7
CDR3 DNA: TGCGCCAGCAGCCTACAGGGGGACTACGAGCAGTACTTC
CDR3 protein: CASSLQGDYEQYF

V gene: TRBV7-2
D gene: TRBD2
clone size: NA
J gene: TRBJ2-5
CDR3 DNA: TGTGCCAGCAGCTTAGGCGGGAGGGTTGAGACCCAGTACTTC
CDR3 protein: CASSLGGRVETQYF

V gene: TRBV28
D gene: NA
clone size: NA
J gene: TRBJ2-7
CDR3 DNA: TGTGCCAGCAGTTTACCCTACCTTAGCGGCAATGCGGGGGAGCAGTACTTC
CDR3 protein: CASSLPYLSGNAGEQYF

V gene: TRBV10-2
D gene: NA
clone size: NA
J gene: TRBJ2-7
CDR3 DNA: TGCGCCAGCACCGGGGGGCCCTCCTACGAGCAGTACTTC
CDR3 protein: CASTGGPSYEQYF

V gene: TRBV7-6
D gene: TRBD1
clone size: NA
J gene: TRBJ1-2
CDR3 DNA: TGTGCCAGCAGCCCTAGGACAGGCGGCCGCTATGGCTACACCTTC
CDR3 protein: CASSPRTGGRYGYTF

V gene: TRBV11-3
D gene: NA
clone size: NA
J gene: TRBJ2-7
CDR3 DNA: TGTGCCAGCAGCTTGCAGGGGAATGGATACGAGCAGTACTTC
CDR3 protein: CASSLQGNGYEQYF

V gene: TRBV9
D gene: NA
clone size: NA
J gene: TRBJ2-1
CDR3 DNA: TGTGCCAGCAGTCGCGGGATGGCGGGCGGCGGCTCCTACAATGAGCAGTTCTTC
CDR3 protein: CASSRGMAGGGSYNEQFF

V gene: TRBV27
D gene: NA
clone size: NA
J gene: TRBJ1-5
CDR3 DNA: TGTGCCAGCAGTTTTCGGGATAGCAATCAGCCCCAGCATTTT
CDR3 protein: CASSFRDSNQPQHF

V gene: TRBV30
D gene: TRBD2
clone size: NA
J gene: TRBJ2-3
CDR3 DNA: TGTGCCTGGAGTGTGGGAGCGGGGACAGATACGCAGTATTTT
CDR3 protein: CAWSVGAGTDTQYF

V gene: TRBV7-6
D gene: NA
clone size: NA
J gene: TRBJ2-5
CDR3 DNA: TGTGCCAGCAGCCCCCAGGGGGCGGGAGTTTCAGAGACCCAGTACTTC
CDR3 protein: CASSPQGAGVSETQYF

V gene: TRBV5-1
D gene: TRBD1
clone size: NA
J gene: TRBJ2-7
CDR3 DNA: TGCGCCAGCAGCTTGGCGGGGACAGGGGTCGAAGAGCAGTACTTC
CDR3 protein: CASSLAGTGVEEQYF

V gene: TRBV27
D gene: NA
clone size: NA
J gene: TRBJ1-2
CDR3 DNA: TGTGCCAGCAGCTCCAGGGCCCCCTATGGCTACACCTTC
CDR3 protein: CASSSRAPYGYTF

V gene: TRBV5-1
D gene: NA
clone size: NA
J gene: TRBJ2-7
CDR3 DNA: TGCGCCAGCAGTTCCTATAGGGGCTACGAGCAGTACTTC
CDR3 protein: CASSSYRGYEQYF

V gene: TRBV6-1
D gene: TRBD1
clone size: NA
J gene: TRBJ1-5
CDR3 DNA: TGTGCCAGCAGTGAACGAAGGGGGCGCCGCGTAGCAGGCAATCAGCCCCAGCATTTT
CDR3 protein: CASSERRGRRVAGNQPQHF

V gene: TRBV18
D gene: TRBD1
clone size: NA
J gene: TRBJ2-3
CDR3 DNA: TGTGCCAGCTCACCACGACAGGGAAGAAGCACAGATACGCAGTATTTT
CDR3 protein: CASSPRQGRSTDTQYF

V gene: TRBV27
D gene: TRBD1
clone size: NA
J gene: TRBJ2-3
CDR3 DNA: TGTGCCAGCAGTTTACTACAGGGGGCCGCAGATACGCAGTATTTT
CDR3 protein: CASSLLQGAADTQYF

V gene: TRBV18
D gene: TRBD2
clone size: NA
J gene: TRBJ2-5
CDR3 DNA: TGTGCCAGTTCGGAGGGACTAGCGGGATTACGGGAGACCCAGTACTTC
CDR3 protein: CASSEGLAGLRETQYF

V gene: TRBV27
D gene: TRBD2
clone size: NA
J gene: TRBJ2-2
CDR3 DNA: TGTGCCAGCAGTTTTCGACTAGCGGGAGGGGAGCTGTTTTTT
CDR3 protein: CASSFRLAGGELFF

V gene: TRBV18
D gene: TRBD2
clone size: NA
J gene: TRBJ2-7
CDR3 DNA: TGTGCCAGCTCACCGACTAGCGGGCTCTCCTACGAGCAGTACTTC
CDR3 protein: CASSPTSGLSYEQYF

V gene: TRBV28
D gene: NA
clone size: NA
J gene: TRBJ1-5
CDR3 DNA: TGTGCCAGCAGACAGCCGACAAGCGGGATTCAGCCCCAGCATTTT
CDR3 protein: CASRQPTSGIQPQHF

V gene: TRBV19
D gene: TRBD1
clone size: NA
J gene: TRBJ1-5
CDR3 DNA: TGTGCCAGTGCCTCGGGACAGCTCCCGTATAGCAATCAGCCCCAGCATTTT
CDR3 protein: CASASGQLPYSNQPQHF

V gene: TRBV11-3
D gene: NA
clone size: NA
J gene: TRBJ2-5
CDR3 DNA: TGTGCCAGCAGCACGGGACAAAACTTTCAAGAGACCCAGTACTTC
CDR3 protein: CASSTGQNFQETQYF

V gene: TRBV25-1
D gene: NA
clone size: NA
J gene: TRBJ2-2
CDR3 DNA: TGTGCCAGCAGGGGGGGAGAGAACACCGGGGAGCTGTTTTTT
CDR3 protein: CASRGGENTGELFF

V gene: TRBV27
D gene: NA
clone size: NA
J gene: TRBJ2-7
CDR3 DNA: TGTGCCAGCAGTCGCGGAGGGAGTAGGGATTACGAGCAGTACTTC
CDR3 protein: CASSRGGSRDYEQYF

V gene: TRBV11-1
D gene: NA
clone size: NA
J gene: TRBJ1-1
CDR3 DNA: TGTGCCAGCAGCTCCCTACTTCTTTCTGCGGGCCCCGTAAGGGCTTTCTTT
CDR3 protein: CASSSLLLSAGPVRAFF

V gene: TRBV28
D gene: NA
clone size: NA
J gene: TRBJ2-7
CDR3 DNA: TGTGCCAGCAGTTTATACAGGAGCTCCTACGAGCAGTACTTC
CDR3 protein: CASSLYRSSYEQYF

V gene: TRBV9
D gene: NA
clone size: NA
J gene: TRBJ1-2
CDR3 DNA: TGTGCCAGCAGCCCTTGGAGGGCCTATGGCTACACCTTC
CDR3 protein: CASSPWRAYGYTF

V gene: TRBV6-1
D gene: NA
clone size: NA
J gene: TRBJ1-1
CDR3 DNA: TGTGCCAGCAGTGAAACCCCCTCGGGGGTAGCTTTCTTT
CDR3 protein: CASSETPSGVAFF

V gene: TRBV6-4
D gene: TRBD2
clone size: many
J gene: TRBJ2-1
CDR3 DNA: TGTGCCAGCAGTGAGAGGGCTAGCGGATTCAATGAGCAGTTCTTC
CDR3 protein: CASSERASGFNEQFF

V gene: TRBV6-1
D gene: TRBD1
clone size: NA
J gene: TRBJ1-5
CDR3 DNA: TGTGCCAGCAGAACGGGACAGCCCTGGCAGCCCCAGCATTTT
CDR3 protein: CASRTGQPWQPQHF